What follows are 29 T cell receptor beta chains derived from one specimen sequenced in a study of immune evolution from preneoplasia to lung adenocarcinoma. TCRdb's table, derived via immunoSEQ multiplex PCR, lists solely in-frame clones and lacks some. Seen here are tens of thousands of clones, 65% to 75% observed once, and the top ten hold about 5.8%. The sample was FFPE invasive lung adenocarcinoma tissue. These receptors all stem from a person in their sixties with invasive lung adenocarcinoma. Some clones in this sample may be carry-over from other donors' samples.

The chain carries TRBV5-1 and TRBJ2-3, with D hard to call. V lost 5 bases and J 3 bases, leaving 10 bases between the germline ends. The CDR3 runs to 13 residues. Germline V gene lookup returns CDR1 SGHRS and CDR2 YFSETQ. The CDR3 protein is CASSAYFTDTQYF. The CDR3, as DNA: TGCGCCAGCAGTGCTTATTTTACAGATACGCAGTATTTT.

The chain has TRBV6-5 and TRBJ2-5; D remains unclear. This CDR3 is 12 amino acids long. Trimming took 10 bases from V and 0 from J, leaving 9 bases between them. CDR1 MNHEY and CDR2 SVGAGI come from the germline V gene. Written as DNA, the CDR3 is TGTGCCACCCGGGCGTACCAAGAGACCCAGTACTTC. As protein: CATRAYQETQYF.

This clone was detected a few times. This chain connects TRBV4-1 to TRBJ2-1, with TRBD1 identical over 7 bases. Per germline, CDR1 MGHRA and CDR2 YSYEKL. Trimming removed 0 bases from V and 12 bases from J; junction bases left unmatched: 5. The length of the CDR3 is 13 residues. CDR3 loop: CASSQDRGLGQFF. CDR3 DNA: TGCGCCAGCAGCCAAGATAGGGGGCTTGGGCAGTTCTTC.

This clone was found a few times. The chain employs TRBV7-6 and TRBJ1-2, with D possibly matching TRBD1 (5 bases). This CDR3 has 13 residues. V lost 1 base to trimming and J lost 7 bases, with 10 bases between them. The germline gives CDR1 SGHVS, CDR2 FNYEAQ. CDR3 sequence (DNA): TGTGCCAGCAGCTTAGGGACAACAAGTGGCTACACCTTC. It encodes CASSLGTTSGYTF.

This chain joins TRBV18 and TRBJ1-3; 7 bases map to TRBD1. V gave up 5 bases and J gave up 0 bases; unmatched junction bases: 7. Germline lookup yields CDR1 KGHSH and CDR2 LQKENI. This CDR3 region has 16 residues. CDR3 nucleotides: TGTGCCAGCTCAAGAGGGACAGACCGCTCTGGAAACACCATATATTTT. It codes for CASSRGTDRSGNTIYF.

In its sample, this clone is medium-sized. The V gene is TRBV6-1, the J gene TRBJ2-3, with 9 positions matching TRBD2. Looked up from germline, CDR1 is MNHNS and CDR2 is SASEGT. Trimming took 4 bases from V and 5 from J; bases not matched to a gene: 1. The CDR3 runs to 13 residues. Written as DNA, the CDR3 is TGTGCCAGCAGTGGCGGGAGGGGAGATACGCAGTATTTT. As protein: CASSGGRGDTQYF.

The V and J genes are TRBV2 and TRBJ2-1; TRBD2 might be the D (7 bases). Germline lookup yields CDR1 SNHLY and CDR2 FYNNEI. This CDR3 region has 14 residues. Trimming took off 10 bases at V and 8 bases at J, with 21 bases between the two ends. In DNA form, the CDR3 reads TGTGCCACCCAAGGGGGGGTATCTACGGATGAGCAGTTCTTC. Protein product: CATQGGVSTDEQFF.

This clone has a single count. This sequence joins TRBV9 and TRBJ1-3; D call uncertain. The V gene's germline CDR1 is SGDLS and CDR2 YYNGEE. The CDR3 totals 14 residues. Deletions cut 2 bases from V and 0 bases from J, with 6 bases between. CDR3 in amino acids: CASSVTTSGNTIYF. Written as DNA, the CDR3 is TGTGCCAGCAGCGTGACAACCTCTGGAAACACCATATATTTT.

CDR3 coding DNA: TGTGCCAGCAGCCAATTGACAATAGCGGGAGGGAGCACAGATACGCAGTATTTT. Translating it yields CASSQLTIAGGSTDTQYF. The V call is TRBV7-6, the J call TRBJ2-3; 11 bases line up with TRBD2. Germline V gene lookup returns CDR1 SGHVS and CDR2 FNYEAQ. The length of the CDR3 is 18 residues. The V and J ends lost 5 bases and 0 bases, in that order; junction bases with no gene match: 10.

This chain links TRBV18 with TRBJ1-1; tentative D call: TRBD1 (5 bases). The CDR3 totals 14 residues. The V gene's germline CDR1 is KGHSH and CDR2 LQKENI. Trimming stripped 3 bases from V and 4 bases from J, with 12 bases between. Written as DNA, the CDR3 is TGTGCCAGCTCACCTTCTGTGGGGGGCACTGAAGCTTTCTTT. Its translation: CASSPSVGGTEAFF.

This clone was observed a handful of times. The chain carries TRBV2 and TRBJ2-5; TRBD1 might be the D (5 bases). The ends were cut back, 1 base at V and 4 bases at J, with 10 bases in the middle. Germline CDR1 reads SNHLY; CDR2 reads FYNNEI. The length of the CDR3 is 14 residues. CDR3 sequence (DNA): TGTGCCAGCAGTGAAGGGCAGGGAATAGAGACCCAGTACTTC. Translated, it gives CASSEGQGIETQYF.

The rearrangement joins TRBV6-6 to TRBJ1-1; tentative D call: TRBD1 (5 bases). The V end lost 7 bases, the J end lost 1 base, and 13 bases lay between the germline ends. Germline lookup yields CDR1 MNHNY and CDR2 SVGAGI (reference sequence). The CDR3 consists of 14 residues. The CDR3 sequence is CASTVTGANTEAFF. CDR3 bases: TGTGCCAGCACTGTTACCGGGGCGAACACTGAAGCTTTCTTT.

Written as DNA, the CDR3 is TGTGCCAGCAGCGTGGCCCCGGGACGGTGGACCGGGACTAATGAAAAACTGTTTTTT. This codes for CASSVAPGRWTGTNEKLFF. V is TRBV28 and J is TRBJ1-4; D may be TRBD1 (5 bases). The V gene's germline CDR1 is MDHEN and CDR2 SYDVKM. Trimming cost V 6 bases and J 2 bases, with 25 bases left between them. The CDR3 runs 19 residues.

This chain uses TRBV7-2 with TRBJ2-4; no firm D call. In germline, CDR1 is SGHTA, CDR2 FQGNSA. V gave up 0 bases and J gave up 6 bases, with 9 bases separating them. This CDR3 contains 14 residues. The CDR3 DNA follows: TGTGCCAGCAGCTTAGCGAAGGATACAAACATTCAGTACTTC. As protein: CASSLAKDTNIQYF.

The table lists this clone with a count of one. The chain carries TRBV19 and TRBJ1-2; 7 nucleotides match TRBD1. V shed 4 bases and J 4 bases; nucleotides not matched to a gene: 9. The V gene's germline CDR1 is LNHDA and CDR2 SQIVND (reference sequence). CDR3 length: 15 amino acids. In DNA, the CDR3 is TGTGCCAGTAGTAAAGGGACAGCTATTCTCTATGGCTACACCTTC. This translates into CASSKGTAILYGYTF.

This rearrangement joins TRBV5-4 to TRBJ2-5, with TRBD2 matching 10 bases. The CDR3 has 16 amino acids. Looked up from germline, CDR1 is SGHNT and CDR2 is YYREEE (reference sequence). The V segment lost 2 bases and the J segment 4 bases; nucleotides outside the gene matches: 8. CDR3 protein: CASSFGPSGSPETQYF. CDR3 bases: TGTGCCAGCAGCTTCGGCCCTAGCGGGAGCCCAGAGACCCAGTACTTC.

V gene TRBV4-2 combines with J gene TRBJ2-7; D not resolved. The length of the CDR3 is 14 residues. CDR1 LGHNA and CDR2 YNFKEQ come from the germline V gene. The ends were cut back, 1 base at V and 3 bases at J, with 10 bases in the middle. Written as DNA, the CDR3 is TGTGCCAGCAGCCAAGGGGCCCTCAACTACGAGCAGTACTTC. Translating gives CASSQGALNYEQYF.

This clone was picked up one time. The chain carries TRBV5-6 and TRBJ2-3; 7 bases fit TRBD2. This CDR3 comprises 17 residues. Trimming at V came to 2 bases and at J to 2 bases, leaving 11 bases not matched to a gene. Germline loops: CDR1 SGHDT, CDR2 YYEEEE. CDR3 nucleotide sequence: TGTGCCAGCAGCTTAAGTACGGGAGGAAGTAACACAGATACGCAGTATTTT. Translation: CASSLSTGGSNTDTQYF.

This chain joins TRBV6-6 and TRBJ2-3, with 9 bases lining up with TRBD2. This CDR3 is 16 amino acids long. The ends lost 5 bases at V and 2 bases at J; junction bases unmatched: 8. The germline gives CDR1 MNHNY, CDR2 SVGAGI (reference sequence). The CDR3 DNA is TGTGCCAGCAGTATAATCGGCGGGAGGGCCACAGATACGCAGTATTTT. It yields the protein CASSIIGGRATDTQYF.

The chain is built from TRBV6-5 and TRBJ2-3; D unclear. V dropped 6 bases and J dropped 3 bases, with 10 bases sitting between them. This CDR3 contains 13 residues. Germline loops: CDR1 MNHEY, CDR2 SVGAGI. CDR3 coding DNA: TGTGCCAGCAGAGCTCCTACGACAGATACGCAGTATTTT. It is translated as CASRAPTTDTQYF.

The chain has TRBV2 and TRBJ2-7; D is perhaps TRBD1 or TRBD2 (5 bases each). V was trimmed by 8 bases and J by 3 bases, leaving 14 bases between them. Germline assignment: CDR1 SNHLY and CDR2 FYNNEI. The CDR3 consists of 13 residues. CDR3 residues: CASGLGGGYEQYF. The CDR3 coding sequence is TGTGCCAGCGGCCTCGGTGGGGGCTACGAGCAGTACTTC.

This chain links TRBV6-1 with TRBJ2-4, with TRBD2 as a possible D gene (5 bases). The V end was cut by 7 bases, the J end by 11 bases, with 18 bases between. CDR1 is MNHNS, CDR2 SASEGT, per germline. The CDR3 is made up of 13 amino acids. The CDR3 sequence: CASNPGVNGVQYF. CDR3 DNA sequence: TGTGCCAGCAACCCCGGGGTCAATGGGGTTCAGTACTTC.

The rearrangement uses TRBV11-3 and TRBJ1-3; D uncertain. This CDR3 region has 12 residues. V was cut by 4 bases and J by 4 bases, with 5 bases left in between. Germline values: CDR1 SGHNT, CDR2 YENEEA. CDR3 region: CASSSGGNTIYF. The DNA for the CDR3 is TGTGCCAGCAGCTCAGGAGGAAACACCATATATTTT.

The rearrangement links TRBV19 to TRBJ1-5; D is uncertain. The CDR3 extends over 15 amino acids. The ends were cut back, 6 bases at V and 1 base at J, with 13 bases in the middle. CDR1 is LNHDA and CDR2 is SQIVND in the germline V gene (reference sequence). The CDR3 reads CASRVFFGSNQPQHF. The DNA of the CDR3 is TGTGCCAGTAGAGTATTTTTCGGGAGCAATCAGCCCCAGCATTTT.

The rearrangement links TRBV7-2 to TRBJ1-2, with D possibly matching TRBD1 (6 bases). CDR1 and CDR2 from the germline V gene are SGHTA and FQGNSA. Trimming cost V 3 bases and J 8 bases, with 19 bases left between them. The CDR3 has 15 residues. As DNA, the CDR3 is TGTGCCAGCAGCTTCCCGCGGCCACAGGGTCGGGGCTACACCTTC. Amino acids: CASSFPRPQGRGYTF.

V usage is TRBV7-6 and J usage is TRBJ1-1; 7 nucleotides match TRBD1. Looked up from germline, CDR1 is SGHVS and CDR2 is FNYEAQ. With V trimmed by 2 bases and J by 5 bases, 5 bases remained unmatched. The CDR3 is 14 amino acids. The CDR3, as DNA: TGTGCCAGCAGCTTAATCCAGGGGGGAACTGAAGCTTTCTTT. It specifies CASSLIQGGTEAFF.

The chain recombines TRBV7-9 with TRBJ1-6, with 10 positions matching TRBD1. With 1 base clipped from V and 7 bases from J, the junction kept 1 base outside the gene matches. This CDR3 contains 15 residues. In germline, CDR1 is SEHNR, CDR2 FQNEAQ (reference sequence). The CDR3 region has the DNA TGTGCCAGCAGCTTAGTGGGACAGGGGAATTCACCCCTCCACTTT. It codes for CASSLVGQGNSPLHF.

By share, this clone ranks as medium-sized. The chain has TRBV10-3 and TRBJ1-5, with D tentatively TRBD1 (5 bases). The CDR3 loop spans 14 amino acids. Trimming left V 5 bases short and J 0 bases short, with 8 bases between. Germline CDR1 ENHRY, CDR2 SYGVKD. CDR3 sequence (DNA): TGTGCCATCAGTCGGGACGGTAGCAATCAGCCCCAGCATTTT. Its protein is CAISRDGSNQPQHF.

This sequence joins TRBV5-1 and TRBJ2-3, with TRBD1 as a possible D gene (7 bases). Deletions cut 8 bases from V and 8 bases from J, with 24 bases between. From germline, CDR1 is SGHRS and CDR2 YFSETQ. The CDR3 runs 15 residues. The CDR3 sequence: CASHTGEEIRGTQYF. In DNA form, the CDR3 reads TGCGCCAGTCATACAGGGGAGGAGATTCGTGGTACGCAGTATTTT.